This T cell receptor beta chain was captured by sequencing in a study of blood T cells in healthy people across ages. This clonotype was detected only a few times. Its target is not known. The use of a sample-barcoded 5' primer and a J-beta primer mix characterized a second PCR of 7 to 11 cycles. A tag from a template-switch adaptor with 12 random nucleotides marked each cDNA molecule. TCRdb reprocessed the 5' RACE reads with MiXCR, giving one entry per CDR3 protein. This table has about 690,000 distinct CDR3 sequences, over 40% appearing once. Every donor contributed around 10 milliliters of peripheral blood by blood draw. Deletions cut 5 bases from V and 4 bases from J, with 12 bases between. The germline V gene encodes CDR1 SGHTA and CDR2 FQGNSA. The CDR3 has 15 residues. The study, taken as a whole, reports: It was the long-lived donors that had more naive CD4+ cells and higher diversity than aged donors. With unsorted PBMCs, a conclusive comparison of naive versus antigen-experienced cells was not possible.

The chain couples TRBV7-2 to TRBJ1-6, with D hard to call. The receptor's source is a man aged 80 or over in good health. The sequencing sample was made of blood. CDR3 nucleotide sequence: TGTGCCAGCAGCCCGGCGCAGCGATATAATTCACCCCTCCACTTT. It codes for CASSPAQRYNSPLHF. The full variable domain, in which reference TRBV7-2 and TRBJ1-6 provide the parts outside the CDR3, is GAGVSQSPSNKVTEKGKDVELRCDPISGHTALYWYRQSLGQGLEFLIYFQGNSAPDKSGLPSDRFSAERTGGSVSTLTIQRTQQEDSAVYLCASSPAQRYNSPLHFGNGTRLTVT.